The 11 T cell receptor beta chains listed next were all sequenced from one sample in a study of cytomegalovirus exposure and HLA in healthy donors. With 60 Vbeta and 13 Jbeta primers, the PCR was carried out. Assay used: immunoSEQ multiplex PCR; TCRdb lists only in-frame clones, some missing. The profile covers under 200,000 clones, with 60% to 85% appearing a single time and roughly 7.4% taken by the ten largest. Sequenced input: PBMCs. These receptors were obtained from a male donor in good health and CMV-seropositive.

This clone has more than one count but fewer than ten. This chain connects TRBV25-1 to TRBJ2-1; the D gene is possibly TRBD1 (5 bases). V was trimmed by 1 base and J by 9 bases, leaving 7 bases between them. Germline V gene lookup returns CDR1 MGHDK and CDR2 SYGVNS. The CDR3 runs to 12 residues. DNA of the CDR3: TGTGCCAGCAGTGAATTAGGGGCTGAGCAGTTCTTC. This gives the protein CASSELGAEQFF.

This CDR3 reads CASSRHAQATNYGYTF. The CDR3 DNA reads as TGCGCCAGCAGCCGACACGCACAGGCTACTAACTATGGCTACACCTTC. V usage is TRBV4-3 and J usage is TRBJ1-2; tentatively, D is TRBD1 (5 bases). The length of the CDR3 is 16 residues. Germline loops: CDR1 LGHNA, CDR2 YSLEER. V was shortened by 4 bases and J by 0 bases, with 15 bases between the two germline ends.

In this sample, this clone turned up once. The CDR3, as DNA: TGTGCCAGTCTAGGACTGGGCACTGAAGCTTTCTTT. Amino acids: CASLGLGTEAFF. The chain employs TRBV19 and TRBJ1-1; D is unresolved. V was trimmed by 8 bases and J by 4 bases, leaving 11 bases between them. CDR1 and CDR2 (germline): LNHDA, SQIVND (reference sequence). This CDR3 is 12 amino acids long.

V is TRBV5-1 and J is TRBJ1-3; 7 nucleotides align to TRBD1. This CDR3 has 15 residues. CDR1 is SGHRS, CDR2 YFSETQ, per germline. V shed 3 bases and J 4 bases; nucleotides not matched to a gene: 7. In DNA, the CDR3 is TGCGCCAGCAGCTCGACCGGGACAGAGGGAAACACCATATATTTT. It is translated as CASSSTGTEGNTIYF.

The chain joins TRBV19 to TRBJ2-6; possibly TRBD1 for D (5 bases). Germline CDR1 LNHDA, CDR2 SQIVND (reference sequence). Trimming shortened V by 8 bases and J by 0 bases, and 11 bases separated the two germline ends. The CDR3 is made up of 15 amino acids. CDR3 nucleotides: TGTGCCAGTTCAGGGCCATTCTCTGGGGCCAACGTCCTGACTTTC. It specifies CASSGPFSGANVLTF.

Notes on this clone: Its ends do not fully match the called genes, so a read error is possible. The chain combines TRBV11-2 with TRBJ2-5; TRBD1 agrees at 8 bases. There are 14 residues in the CDR3. Germline-derived CDR1 and CDR2 are SGHAT and FQNNGV. The CDR3, as DNA: TGTGCCAGCAGCTCTCCCCGGACAGGGATGAGTAAGGACTTC. This translates into CASSSPRTGMSKDF. Full variable domain (remainder filled in from reference TRBV11-2 and TRBJ2-5): EAGVAQSPRYKIIEKRQSVAFWCNPISGHATLYWYQQILGQGPKLLIQFQNNGVVDDSQLPKDRFSAERLKGVDSTLKIQPAKLEDSAVYLCASSSPRTGMSKDFGPGTRLLVL.

This clone was seen a handful of times. The chain joins TRBV25-1 to TRBJ2-7, with 7 bases that match TRBD2. This CDR3 is 13 amino acids long. Losses at the gene ends were 3 bases for V and 3 bases for J; bases not matched to a gene: 2. Germline V gene sequence: CDR1 MGHDK, CDR2 SYGVNS. The CDR3 DNA sequence: TGTGCCAGCAGTGAGCGGGGGATCTACGAGCAGTACTTC. Protein product: CASSERGIYEQYF.

The V and J genes are TRBV11-2 and TRBJ1-6, with TRBD1 matching 9 bases. Trimming removed 1 base from V and 3 bases from J; junction bases left unmatched: 4. There are 17 residues in the CDR3. Germline CDR1 SGHAT, CDR2 FQNNGV. In DNA form, the CDR3 reads TGTGCCAGCAGCTTAGGGGAGACAGGGGGCTATAATTCACCCCTCCACTTT. Translation: CASSLGETGGYNSPLHF.

V and J are TRBV20-1 and TRBJ2-1, with 9 nucleotides matching TRBD1. CDR1 is DFQATT and CDR2 is SNEGSKA in the germline V gene (reference sequence). V shed 6 bases, J shed 15 bases, and the junction held 9 bases outside the gene matches. The CDR3 runs to 11 residues. The DNA for the CDR3 is TGCAGTGCCCAGGACAGGGGTTCAATGTTCTTC. Protein sequence: CSAQDRGSMFF.

The chain has TRBV7-2 and TRBJ2-1, with 9 positions matching TRBD2. CDR3 length: 16 amino acids. The V gene's germline CDR1 is SGHTA and CDR2 FQGNSA. The V and J ends lost 3 bases and 7 bases, in that order; junction bases with no gene match: 10. In DNA form, the CDR3 reads TGTGCCAGCAGCTTCCGTCGGGCGGGGGGGCTGAATGAGCAGTTCTTC. Translated: CASSFRRAGGLNEQFF.

The table lists this clone with a few counts. The rearrangement joins TRBV25-1 to TRBJ1-5, with 8 nucleotides matching TRBD1. The V gene end was trimmed by 2 bases and the J gene end by 7 bases; junction bases not matched to a gene: 4. Germline lookup yields CDR1 MGHDK and CDR2 SYGVNS. The CDR3 consists of 14 residues. The CDR3 nucleotides read TGTGCCAGCAGTGAACTGGACAGGGAACAGCCCCAGCATTTT. Translation gives CASSELDREQPQHF.